Below are 10 T cell receptor beta chains sequenced from a single sample in a study of tumor and adjacent non-tumor tissue in lung cancer. No cell sorting was done before RNA was extracted from the tissue. The library came from three nested PCR rounds adapted from ARM-PCR protocols. In TCRdb, the multiplex PCR reads were re-called with MiXCR into one record per CDR3 protein. The data contain 75,000 to 95,000 distinct CDR3 sequences, less than 80% of them singletons. Sequencing was carried out using lung tumor tissue. All receptors derive from a man in his fifties or sixties with non-small cell lung cancer.

This chain links TRBV11-1 with TRBJ2-7; 8 bases agree with TRBD1. Germline assignment: CDR1 SGHAT and CDR2 FQDESV (reference sequence). This CDR3 spans 15 amino acids. CDR3 region: CAISTAGQERYEQYF. DNA of the CDR3: TGTGCTATCAGCACCGCGGGACAGGAGCGTTACGAGCAGTACTTC.

Turning to this clonotype: Possible read error: a much larger clone is one base away. This rearrangement joins TRBV20-1 to TRBJ2-3; tentatively, D is TRBD1 (5 bases). V was shortened by 2 bases and J by 2 bases, with 11 bases between the two germline ends. Germline CDR1 and CDR2: DFQATT and SNEGSKA (reference sequence). The CDR3 sequence is 14 residues long. CDR3 protein: CSARRTWNTDTQYF. CDR3 nucleotide sequence: TGCAGTGCTAGACGGACATGGAACACAGATACGCAGTATTTT.

For this clonotype: A much larger clone lies a single base off, so this may be a read error. The chain combines TRBV7-8 with TRBJ1-1, with no clear D. The V end was cut by 5 bases, the J end by 14 bases, with 15 bases between. The germline gives CDR1 SGHVS, CDR2 FQNEAQ. The CDR3 sequence is 11 residues long. CDR3 amino acids: CASSARPSIFF. DNA of the CDR3: TGTGCCAGCAGCGCCCGTCCGAGCATCTTCTTT.

The sample holds a few counts of this clonotype. A much larger clone lies a single base off, so this may be a read error. The rearrangement links TRBV6-2 or TRBV6-3 to TRBJ1-2; D is perhaps TRBD1 (5 bases). Germline CDR1 reads MNHEY; CDR2 reads SVGEGT. V lost 0 bases, J lost 2 bases, and 13 bases lay in between. The CDR3 sequence is 16 residues long. CDR3 coding DNA: TGTGCCAGCAGTTACTCTATGGGACGGGGGAACTATGGCTACACCTTC. Translated, it gives CASSYSMGRGNYGYTF.

Note on this clonotype: A junction end diverges from the germline sequence, so it may reflect a read error. The chain's CDR3 is CANSYGQGDEKLFF. The CDR3 nucleotides are TGCGCCAACAGCTATGGACAAGGAGATGAAAAACTGTTTTTT. This chain uses TRBV4-3 with TRBJ1-4, with D possibly TRBD1 on 5 matching bases. CDR3 length: 14 amino acids. The germline CDR1 and CDR2 sequences are LGHNA and YSLEER.

CDR3 DNA sequence: TGTGCCAGCAGTTATTGGGGGGCGGAAAAACTGTTTTTT. Its translation: CASSYWGAEKLFF. J is TRBJ1-4 and V is TRBV6-5, with D possibly matching TRBD1 (6 bases). Trimming took off 3 bases at V and 8 bases at J, with 10 bases between the two ends. There are 13 residues in the CDR3. Germline V CDR1 and CDR2: MNHEY, SVGAGI.

In this sample, this clonotype turned up many times. The chain has TRBV11-2 and TRBJ1-6; 9 bases agree with TRBD1. The V segment lost 5 bases and the J segment 7 bases; nucleotides outside the gene matches: 12. Germline V gene data show CDR1 as SGHAT and CDR2 as FQNNGV. This CDR3 has 17 residues. The CDR3 here is CASSRIGQGFVNSPLHF. As DNA, the CDR3 is TGTGCCAGCAGCCGTATCGGACAGGGGTTCGTAAATTCACCCCTCCACTTT.

A remark on this clonotype: A much larger clone is a single base away; this may be a read error. Here the CDR3 reads CASGFDREAFF. In nucleotides, the CDR3 is TGTGCCAGCGGTTTCGACAGGGAAGCTTTCTTT. The V gene is TRBV12-3 or TRBV12-4, the J gene TRBJ1-1; possible D gene TRBD1, 6 bases. The CDR3 runs 11 residues.

As for this clonotype: The junction differs from germline at one of its ends, possibly a read error. In DNA form, the CDR3 reads TGTGCCGGCTCATCTCCGGGACTAGCGGGAGGGGCGGATACGCAGTATTTT. Protein: CAGSSPGLAGGADTQYF. The chain employs TRBV18 and TRBJ2-3; 16 nucleotides match TRBD2. The CDR3 loop spans 17 amino acids. The germline V gene encodes CDR1 KGHSH and CDR2 LQKENI.

This chain joins TRBV5-4 and TRBJ2-5; D is perhaps TRBD2 (5 bases). Germline V CDR1 and CDR2: SGHNT, YYREEE (reference sequence). The CDR3 loop spans 14 amino acids. The V end was cut by 8 bases, the J end by 4 bases, with 18 bases between. CDR3 protein: CASSRPVGGETQYF. DNA for the CDR3: TGTGCCAGTAGCCGACCGGTCGGAGGAGAGACCCAGTACTTC.